Listed here are 9 T cell receptor beta chains from one sample, sequenced in a study of monozygotic twins with inflammatory bowel disease. TCRdb re-called the 5' RACE reads and shows each CDR3 protein once, DNA omitted. The sample includes about 210,000 distinct CDR3 sequences. The sequencing input was blood. The receptors were gathered from a human donor with ulcerative colitis or Crohn's disease, or a healthy co-twin of an affected twin (not recorded which).

V is TRBV6-2 or TRBV6-3 and J is TRBJ1-5; TCRdb picks TRBD1, but there is no DNA to check that call. Germline CDR1 is MNHEY and CDR2 is SVGEGT. The length of the CDR3 is 17 residues. The CDR3 protein is CASSYEPRGLADQPQHF.

The rearrangement joins TRBV20-1 to TRBJ2-7; the TRBD1 assignment by TCRdb is unverifiable without DNA. Germline V gives CDR1 DFQATT, CDR2 SNEGSKA (reference sequence). The CDR3 is 15 amino acids. CDR3 sequence: CSARDQTGAFYEQYF.

V gene TRBV12-3 or TRBV12-4 combines with J gene TRBJ1-1; TCRdb gives TRBD1 as the D gene, but with no DNA this cannot be confirmed. The CDR3 spans 18 residues. The CDR3 here is CASSLAFVGVLRNTEAFF.

This chain links TRBV5-6 with TRBJ2-5; TCRdb reports TRBD2, a call that lacks DNA to check it against. The CDR3 has 16 residues. Germline assignment: CDR1 SGHDT and CDR2 YYEEEE. CDR3 sequence: CASSLRTSGMGETQYF.

CDR3: CASTRDRGVRNQPQHF. The V gene is TRBV6-1, the J gene TRBJ1-5; no DNA is available, so the TRBD1 call from TCRdb remains unchecked. The V gene's germline CDR1 is MNHNS and CDR2 SASEGT. CDR3 size: 16 residues.

CDR3 amino acids: CASSVGGTSGGNEQFF. This chain links TRBV5-1 with TRBJ2-1; TCRdb returns TRBD2, unconfirmable since there is no DNA. Germline CDR1 SGHRS, CDR2 YFSETQ. CDR3 length: 16 amino acids.

The chain joins TRBV5-5 to TRBJ2-7; as DNA is missing, the TRBD1 call by TCRdb cannot be tested. Germline CDR1 and CDR2: SGHKS and YYEKEE (reference sequence). This CDR3 contains 15 residues. CDR3 region: CASSLDGGAGYEQYF. The full variable domain, in which reference TRBV5-5 and TRBJ2-7 provide the parts outside the CDR3, is DAGVTQSPTHLIKTRGQQVTLRCSPISGHKSVSWYQQVLGQGPQFIFQYYEKEERGRGNFPDRFSARQFPNYSSELNVNALLLGDSALYLCASSLDGGAGYEQYFGPGTRLTVT.

This rearrangement joins TRBV7-3 to TRBJ2-1; the TCRdb call, TRBD2, lacks DNA for checking. The CDR3 covers 17 residues. CDR1 and CDR2 from the germline V gene are SGHTA and FQGTGA. CDR3 in amino acids: CASSLSRLAGGSNEQFF.

The J gene is TRBJ2-3, the V gene TRBV29-1; with no DNA, the TCRdb D assignment of TRBD1 cannot be verified. Germline lookup yields CDR1 SQVTM and CDR2 ANQGSEA. This CDR3 contains 14 residues. CDR3 protein: CSVEWAGVEDTQYF.